This TCR beta chain was sequenced in a study of chemoradiotherapy in HPV16-positive cancers. Background on the study: Functional T-cell assays on a couple of HPV16-positive patients' cells defined candidate HPV-specific clones and common TCR motifs. Study results and caveats: In HPV16-positive patients, HPV-responsive T-cell expansion tracked better recurrence-free survival. Candidate HPV-specific clones and E7-related TCR motifs grew in tumor during treatment.

There are 13 residues in the CDR3. V shed 2 bases and J shed 1 base, with 5 bases lying between them. CDR1 and CDR2 (germline): SGHTA, FQGTGA. Of note for this clone: Antigen: not known.

Repertoires were generated with immunoSEQ multiplex PCR, while TCRdb's copy carries only in-frame clones and drops some. This sample has over a thousand clones; around 90% occur once, and the top ten carry around 6.8%. The V gene is TRBV7-3, the J gene TRBJ1-1; D is unresolved. The origin of this receptor is a human donor with HPV-associated anogenital cancer. Material: tumor tissue, obtained from a patient who underwent chemoradiotherapy. CDR3 sequence reads: CASSLSGNTEAFF. CDR3 DNA sequence: TGTGCCAGCAGCTTATCAGGGAACACTGAAGCTTTCTTT.